This entry lists 24 T cell receptor beta chains sequenced from one sample in a study of CD8+ T cells in alopecia areata. cDNA serving as the sequencing template came from extracted, reverse transcribed RNA. The assay was immunoSEQ multiplex PCR, and TCRdb's table has in-frame clones only and misses some. This table holds more than 90,000 clones, 50% to 75% found once. Treatment defined: oral pan-JAK inhibitor, 5-10 mg twice daily. Sequenced material: CD8+ T cells sorted from blood, taken at week 24, from a patient treated with tofacitinib. The receptors derive from a human donor with alopecia areata.

The V call is TRBV7-8, the J call TRBJ2-7; D gene ambiguous. This CDR3 has 14 residues. The germline CDR1 and CDR2 sequences are SGHVS and FQNEAQ. V was trimmed by 3 bases and J by 6 bases, leaving 15 bases between them. CDR3 protein: CASSLGASSPEQYF. In DNA form, the CDR3 reads TGTGCCAGCAGCTTGGGTGCCTCTAGTCCCGAGCAGTACTTC.

This sequence joins TRBV7-9 and TRBJ2-5; no reliable D call. The CDR3 spans 15 residues. V was trimmed by 5 bases and J by 0 bases, leaving 13 bases between them. Germline lookup yields CDR1 SEHNR and CDR2 FQNEAQ (reference sequence). As DNA, the CDR3 is TGTGCCAGCAGCGACGACCGTCCCTACCAAGAGACCCAGTACTTC. Translation gives CASSDDRPYQETQYF.

The rearrangement uses TRBV4-3 and TRBJ2-3; D not certain. The CDR3 length is 15 residues. Germline CDR1 and CDR2: LGHNA and YSLEER. The V end was cut by 2 bases, the J end by 3 bases, with 12 bases between. This chain's CDR3 is CASSQLSDQTDTQYF. CDR3 nucleotides: TGCGCCAGCAGCCAATTAAGTGACCAGACAGATACGCAGTATTTT.

The chain recombines TRBV15 with TRBJ2-7; perhaps TRBD1 as D (5 bases). In germline, CDR1 is LNHNV, CDR2 YYDKDF (reference sequence). This CDR3 is built from 15 residues. V lost 2 bases to trimming and J lost 0 bases, with 11 bases between them. The CDR3 reads CATSRQPDSSYEQYF. The CDR3 DNA reads as TGTGCCACCAGCAGACAACCCGACAGCTCCTACGAGCAGTACTTC. Full variable domain (remainder filled in from reference TRBV15 and TRBJ2-7): DAMVIQNPRYQVTQFGKPVTLSCSQTLNHNVMYWYQQKSSQAPKLLFHYYDKDFNNEADTPDNFQSRRPNTSFCFLDIRSPGLGDTAMYLCATSRQPDSSYEQYFGPGTRLTVT.

This clone has a handful of counts. As DNA, the CDR3 is TGCGCCAGCAGGAGAGAGGGGACCACCGGGGAGCTGTTTTTT. Its translation: CASRREGTTGELFF. This chain joins TRBV23-1 and TRBJ2-2, with D possibly called TRBD1 or TRBD2 (5 bases each). TRBV23-1 is placed among ORFs of uncertain function. Trimming removed 6 bases at V and 4 bases at J, with 12 bases between. This CDR3 contains 14 residues.

The chain combines TRBV7-8 with TRBJ1-2; D is unclear. CDR3 length: 13 amino acids. Trimming pared 6 bases from V and 3 bases from J, leaving 11 bases between. Germline assignment: CDR1 SGHVS and CDR2 FQNEAQ. For the CDR3, the DNA is TGTGCCAGCAGACCGTTATCGTACTATGGCTACACCTTC. This codes for CASRPLSYYGYTF.

This chain links TRBV4-3 with TRBJ2-5, with D perhaps matching TRBD1 or TRBD2 (7 bases each). With 0 bases removed from V and 4 bases from J, the gap between germline ends came to 18 bases. The CDR3 has 17 residues. The germline V gene has CDR1 LGHNA and CDR2 YSLEER. The CDR3 bases are TGCGCCAGCAGCCAAGATTTCGGGGGAGGGGGCTCAGAGACCCAGTACTTC. The encoded protein is CASSQDFGGGGSETQYF.

This sequence joins TRBV14 and TRBJ1-1, with a tentative D call TRBD1 (5 bases). Germline CDR1 reads SGHDN; CDR2 reads FVKESK. Trimming cost V 3 bases and J 3 bases, with 8 bases left between them. CDR3 length: 13 amino acids. CDR3 amino acids: CASSQGTYTEAFF. Written as DNA, the CDR3 is TGTGCCAGCAGCCAGGGGACGTACACTGAAGCTTTCTTT.

This chain joins TRBV7-2 and TRBJ2-7; D could derive from TRBD1 or TRBD2 (5 bases each). The germline V gene encodes CDR1 SGHTA and CDR2 FQGNSA. Deletions cut 0 bases from V and 7 bases from J, with 16 bases between. This CDR3 contains 15 residues. CDR3 protein: CASSLAGERAWEQYF. CDR3 nucleotide sequence: TGTGCCAGCAGCTTAGCGGGGGAAAGGGCGTGGGAGCAGTACTTC. Using reference TRBV7-2 and TRBJ2-7 for the parts outside the CDR3, the full variable domain is GAGVSQSPSNKVTEKGKDVELRCDPISGHTALYWYRQSLGQGLEFLIYFQGNSAPDKSGLPSDRFSAERTGGSVSTLTIQRTQQEDSAVYLCASSLAGERAWEQYFGPGTRLTVT.

The V and J genes are TRBV9 and TRBJ2-7; 8 bases fit TRBD1. The CDR3 covers 14 residues. Germline V gene sequence: CDR1 SGDLS, CDR2 YYNGEE. The J segment lost 3 bases and the V segment lost 5 bases, leaving 7 bases of the junction unmatched. The CDR3 DNA follows: TGTGCCAGCAGTTTAACGGACAGGGACTACGAGCAGTACTTC. Translated: CASSLTDRDYEQYF.

This clone was recorded a few times. This chain joins TRBV5-6 and TRBJ2-1, with 8 positions matching TRBD1. Germline loops: CDR1 SGHDT, CDR2 YYEEEE. V lost 8 bases and J lost 4; bases outside the gene matches: 5. The CDR3 is 13 residues long. The CDR3 sequence: CASAGDRYNEQFF. The CDR3 DNA reads TGTGCCAGTGCTGGGGACAGGTACAATGAGCAGTTCTTC. Complete variable domain (other parts from reference TRBV5-6 and TRBJ2-1): DAGVTQSPTHLIKTRGQQVTLRCSPKSGHDTVSWYQQALGQGPQFIFQYYEEEERQRGNFPDRFSGHQFPNYSSELNVNALLLGDSALYLCASAGDRYNEQFFGPGTRLTVL.

Details on this clone: In the same sample, other DNA sequences code for this CDR3. The gene calls are TRBV5-6 and TRBJ1-1; no definite D call. V was clipped by 1 base and J by 2 bases, with 0 bases between them. Germline CDR1 SGHDT, CDR2 YYEEEE. There are 11 residues in the CDR3. CDR3 sequence: CASSLNTEAFF. In DNA, the CDR3 is TGTGCCAGCAGCTTGAACACTGAAGCTTTCTTT. The full variable domain, its missing parts supplied by reference TRBV5-6 and TRBJ1-1, is DAGVTQSPTHLIKTRGQQVTLRCSPKSGHDTVSWYQQALGQGPQFIFQYYEEEERQRGNFPDRFSGHQFPNYSSELNVNALLLGDSALYLCASSLNTEAFFGQGTRLTVV.

V and J are TRBV6-5 and TRBJ1-1; the D gene is possibly TRBD1 (6 bases). The germline CDR1 and CDR2 sequences are MNHEY and SVGAGI. The CDR3 covers 16 residues. V lost 0 bases and J lost 3, with 14 bases in between. The CDR3 spells CASSYSQAGEDTEAFF. CDR3 DNA: TGTGCCAGCAGTTACTCACAAGCAGGGGAGGACACTGAAGCTTTCTTT.

The chain couples TRBV13 to TRBJ2-7; D ambiguous. Per germline, CDR1 PRHDT and CDR2 FYEKMQ (reference sequence). V was trimmed by 4 bases and J by 3 bases, leaving 16 bases between them. The CDR3 spans 15 residues. Here the CDR3 DNA reads TGTGCCAGCAGCTCACTGCCGGGCCTCTTCTACGAGCAGTACTTC. Amino acid sequence: CASSSLPGLFYEQYF.

A few counts support this clone. The chain combines TRBV25-1 with TRBJ2-7, with 10 positions matching TRBD1. V shed 3 bases, J shed 0 bases, and the junction held 2 bases outside the gene matches. Looked up from germline, CDR1 is MGHDK and CDR2 is SYGVNS. The CDR3 is 15 amino acids. CDR3 residues: CASSEWTGGSYEQYF. The CDR3 DNA reads as TGTGCCAGCAGTGAGTGGACAGGGGGCTCCTACGAGCAGTACTTC.

This clone was seen just once. This chain joins TRBV2 and TRBJ1-1; tentative D call: TRBD1 (5 bases). Germline V lookup: CDR1 SNHLY, CDR2 FYNNEI. The CDR3 length is 12 residues. V was clipped by 4 bases and J by 10 bases, with 13 bases between them. CDR3 sequence reads: CASSGGAIGAFF. CDR3 sequence (DNA): TGTGCCAGCAGTGGAGGGGCGATTGGAGCTTTCTTT.

The genes are TRBV5-6 and TRBJ2-3; 9 nucleotides agree with TRBD1. CDR3 size: 15 residues. V shed 5 bases, J shed 2 bases, and the junction held 6 bases outside the gene matches. Germline loops: CDR1 SGHDT, CDR2 YYEEEE. The CDR3 reads CASSPGTGPTDTQYF. The CDR3 DNA reads as TGTGCCAGCAGTCCCGGGACAGGGCCCACAGATACGCAGTATTTT.

The chain is built from TRBV13 and TRBJ1-2; 7 positions agree with TRBD1. V shed 1 base, J shed 4 bases, and the junction held 6 bases outside the gene matches. Germline CDR1 is PRHDT and CDR2 is FYEKMQ (reference sequence). CDR3 length: 15 amino acids. CDR3 amino acids: CASSLVGGGGYGYTF. As DNA, the CDR3 is TGTGCCAGCAGCTTAGTCGGAGGGGGCGGCTATGGCTACACCTTC.

The chain has TRBV18 and TRBJ2-7, with no clear D. The CDR3 sequence is 12 residues long. The V gene lost 3 bases and the J gene lost 5 bases, with 8 bases spanning the gap. Germline V lookup: CDR1 KGHSH, CDR2 LQKENI. The CDR3 DNA sequence: TGTGCCAGCTCACCGGGATTCGACGAGCAGTACTTC. Translating gives CASSPGFDEQYF.

The V call is TRBV18, the J call TRBJ1-1; D ambiguous. V was shortened by 6 bases and J by 0 bases, with 14 bases between the two germline ends. Germline loops: CDR1 KGHSH, CDR2 LQKENI. The CDR3 contains 15 residues. CDR3 sequence: CASSLWRRMNTEAFF. The CDR3 DNA reads as TGTGCCAGCTCTCTATGGCGGCGCATGAACACTGAAGCTTTCTTT.

This clone was observed a handful of times. The gene calls are TRBV5-1 and TRBJ2-1; D is unclear. Trimming left V 4 bases short and J 8 bases short, with 10 bases between. Germline CDR1 reads SGHRS; CDR2 reads YFSETQ. The CDR3 is 12 residues long. For the CDR3, the DNA is TGCGCCAGCAGCCCGACTGGGCATGAGCAGTTCTTC. Translated, it gives CASSPTGHEQFF.

The J gene is TRBJ2-2, the V gene TRBV7-8; 13 positions match TRBD2. The germline gives CDR1 SGHVS, CDR2 FQNEAQ. The CDR3 runs 16 residues. V shed 5 bases and J 5 bases; nucleotides not matched to a gene: 5. The DNA of the CDR3 is TGTGCCAGCAGCCCGGGACTAGCGGGGAATACCGGGGAGCTGTTTTTT. Its protein is CASSPGLAGNTGELFF.

The V gene is TRBV7-3, the J gene TRBJ1-2; D not resolved. This CDR3 has 14 residues. Germline loops: CDR1 SGHTA, CDR2 FQGTGA. Deletions cut 0 bases from V and 6 bases from J, with 11 bases between. CDR3 in amino acids: CASSLTGTGDGYTF. CDR3 in DNA: TGTGCCAGCAGCTTAACTGGAACCGGGGATGGCTACACCTTC.

With respect to this clone: The same CDR3 can be traced to other DNA sequences in this sample. The V gene is TRBV30, the J gene TRBJ1-1, with D possibly matching TRBD1 (6 bases). CDR1 is GTSNPN and CDR2 is SVGIG in the germline V gene (reference sequence). Trimming took off 4 bases at V and 2 bases at J, with 11 bases between the two ends. This CDR3 contains 13 residues. The CDR3 sequence: CAWNLGGNTEAFF. The DNA for the CDR3 is TGTGCCTGGAATCTCGGGGGCAACACTGAAGCTTTCTTT.